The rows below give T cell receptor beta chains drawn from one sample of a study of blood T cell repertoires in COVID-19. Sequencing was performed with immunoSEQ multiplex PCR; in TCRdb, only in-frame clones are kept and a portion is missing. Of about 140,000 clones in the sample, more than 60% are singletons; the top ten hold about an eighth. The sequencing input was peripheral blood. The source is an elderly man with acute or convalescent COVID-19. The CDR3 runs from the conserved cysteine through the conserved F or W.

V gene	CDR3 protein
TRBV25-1	CASSDTSNNNEQFF
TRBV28	CASSLYGRGQETQYF
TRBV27	CASSLGTSGVETQYF
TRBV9	CASSVGTSQETQYF
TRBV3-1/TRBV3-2	CASNLRDSNSPLHF
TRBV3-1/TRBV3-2	CASRGRTEAFF
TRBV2	CASSDKGRSYNEQFF
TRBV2	CASSFARTGGEKLFF
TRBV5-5	CASSRLAGANTGELFF
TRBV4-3	CASSQSGESPLHF
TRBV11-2	CASSLATNTEAFF
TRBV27	CASSLLGAREQYF
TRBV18	CASSPAGNTEAFF
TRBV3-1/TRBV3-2	CASSLSGGQTEAFF
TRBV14	CASSQGRTEELFF
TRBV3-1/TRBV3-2	CASSQDSYRGQGASYEQYF
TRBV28	CASRDLAGPNTGELFF
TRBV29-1	CSVADRVDSPLHF
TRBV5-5	CASSLNLGAFSPLHF
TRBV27	CASRGLLAKNIQYF
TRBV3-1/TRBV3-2	CASSQGHQGASGANVLTF
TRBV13	CASSFQDRALYTGELFF
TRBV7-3	CASSLATGELFF
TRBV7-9	CASSFSDRHTDTQYF
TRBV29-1	CSVSGQGIDEQYF
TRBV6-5	CASTGGGAWVYGYTF
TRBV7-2	CASSLAPDQETQYF
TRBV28	CASSSPASTWYEQYF
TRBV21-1	CASSSYNSPLHF
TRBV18	CASSPSPSGPNYGYTF
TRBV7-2	CASSLNEYTEAFF
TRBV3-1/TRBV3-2	CASSLNRQGATPTDTQYF
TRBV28	CASSLEGVRSGANVLTF
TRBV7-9	CASSSTESHELSGANVLTF
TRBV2	CASSSGTSGETQYF
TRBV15	CATSRAQDYRGDQPQHF
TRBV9	CASSEQGARTEAFF
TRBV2	CASRDRGRGNEKLFF
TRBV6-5	CASTSQGARTDTQYF
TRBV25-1	CASLGAAEAFF
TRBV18	CASSISSYNEQFF
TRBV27	CASSDTAGTGVTGTQYF
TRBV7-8	CASSSGRFSGANVLTF
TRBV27	CASIPPPGSPTEAFF
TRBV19	CATTGWSSDVQFF
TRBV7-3	CASSGGDSSGANVLTF
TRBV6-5	CASSIGLAGGNEQYF
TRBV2	CASRRGIPGANVLTF
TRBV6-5	CASSRGGLREQYF
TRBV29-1	CSVDRLARDTQYF
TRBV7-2	CASSFRTGGSGFQNIQYF
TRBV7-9	CASSLAAGGGGETQYF
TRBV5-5	CASSSTGGGTNEKLFF
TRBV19	CASSKGTRDNEQFF
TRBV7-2	CASSPAGFPGELFF
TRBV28	CASNTGRGNQPQHF
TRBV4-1	CASSPGPIGGGRTDTQYF